These 18 T cell receptor beta chains were all obtained from the same sample, sequenced in a study of T-cell memory formation after mild COVID-19. One entry per CDR3 protein results from TCRdb running MiXCR on the 5' RACE reads. The sample holds hundreds of thousands of distinct CDR3 sequences; less than 25% are singletons and the top ten take 21%. The specimen sequenced was PBMCs or a T cell subset sorted from them (not recorded which). All receptors come from a man aged 18 to 30 who had mild COVID-19 (a few samples of this study predate the infection). Cell type and time point are not known.

The chain carries TRBV25-1 and TRBJ2-1; 13 bases fit TRBD2. Losses at the gene ends were 6 bases for V and 4 bases for J; bases not matched to a gene: 6. The CDR3 extends over 16 amino acids. Germline CDR1 and CDR2: MGHDK and SYGVNS. The CDR3 DNA reads TGTGCCAGCAGCACCTCGACTAGCGGGGGGTACAATGAGCAGTTCTTC. Encoded protein: CASSTSTSGGYNEQFF. Using reference TRBV25-1 and TRBJ2-1 for the parts outside the CDR3, the full variable domain is EADIYQTPRYLVIGTGKKITLECSQTMGHDKMYWYQQDPGMELHLIHYSYGVNSTEKGDLSSESTVSRIRTEHFPLTLESARPSHTSQYLCASSTSTSGGYNEQFFGPGTRLTVL.

This chain links TRBV12-3 or TRBV12-4 with TRBJ2-7; D remains ambiguous. Deletions cut 3 bases from V and 6 bases from J, with 15 bases between. CDR3 length: 14 residues. The CDR3 nucleotides are TGTGCCAGCAGTTTTGGGCTTTCAAGTGCCGAGCAGTACGTC. Its protein is CASSFGLSSAEQYV.

The chain has TRBV5-5 and TRBJ2-1; D is ambiguous. V dropped 4 bases and J dropped 6 bases, with 17 bases sitting between them. Germline CDR1 reads SGHKS; CDR2 reads YYEKEE (reference sequence). This CDR3 has 15 residues. CDR3 sequence reads: CASSVERGMVNEQFF. For the CDR3, the DNA is TGTGCCAGCAGCGTGGAACGCGGAATGGTCAATGAGCAGTTCTTC.

CDR3 sequence (DNA): TGCGCCAGCAGCTGGGAGGGGGGCGCAACCACCGGGGAGCTGTTTTTT. Its protein product is CASSWEGGATTGELFF. V usage is TRBV4-3 and J usage is TRBJ2-2; possible D gene TRBD2, 7 bases. This CDR3 is 16 amino acids long. V was pared by 5 bases and J by 4 bases, with 17 bases between. Per germline, CDR1 LGHNA and CDR2 YSLEER.

The chain combines TRBV7-2 with TRBJ2-3; D is unclear. The CDR3 sequence is 12 residues long. Germline CDR1 SGHTA, CDR2 FQGNSA. The V end lost 3 bases, the J end lost 4 bases, and 5 bases lay between the germline ends. CDR3 loop: CASSFLSDTQYF. The DNA of the CDR3 is TGTGCCAGCAGCTTCCTCTCAGATACGCAGTATTTT.

The chain recombines TRBV15 with TRBJ2-5, with 11 bases aligning to TRBD2. The J segment lost 2 bases and the V segment lost 5 bases, leaving 4 bases of the junction unmatched. The CDR3 consists of 15 residues. CDR1 is LNHNV, CDR2 YYDKDF, per germline (reference sequence). The CDR3 DNA follows: TGTGCCACCAGCGAGGGACTAGCGGCTCAAGAGACCCAGTACTTC. Translated, it gives CATSEGLAAQETQYF.

The V and J genes are TRBV7-8 and TRBJ1-5, with D maybe TRBD1 (6 bases). V lost 5 bases and J 2 bases, leaving 13 bases between the germline ends. Germline-derived CDR1 and CDR2 are SGHVS and FQNEAQ. This CDR3 is built from 15 residues. CDR3 sequence: CASSPYRVGNQPQHF. The CDR3 coding sequence is TGTGCCAGCAGCCCCTACAGGGTTGGCAATCAGCCCCAGCATTTT. The variable domain in full, with the rest retrieved from reference TRBV7-8 and TRBJ1-5, is GAGVSQSPRYKVAKRGQDVALRCDPISGHVSLFWYQQALGQGPEFLTYFQNEAQLDKSGLPSDRFFAERPEGSVSTLKIQRTQQEDSAVYLCASSPYRVGNQPQHFGDGTRLSIL.

This clonotype was seen at least ten times. The rearrangement links TRBV7-9 to TRBJ2-3, with D possibly being TRBD1 (5 bases). In germline, CDR1 is SEHNR, CDR2 FQNEAQ (reference sequence). Trimming took off 2 bases at V and 4 bases at J, with 7 bases between the two ends. This CDR3 region has 13 residues. Written as DNA, the CDR3 is TGTGCCAGCAGCTTAACAGGTTCAGATACGCAGTATTTT. Its translation is CASSLTGSDTQYF.

The CDR3 sequence: CAIRSRPNTEAFF. As DNA, the CDR3 is TGTGCCATCCGGAGCAGGCCAAACACTGAAGCTTTCTTT. V usage is TRBV10-3 and J usage is TRBJ1-1; D ambiguous. Per germline, CDR1 ENHRY and CDR2 SYGVKD. CDR3 length equals 13 residues. Trimming stripped 8 bases from V and 2 bases from J, with 12 bases between.

This clonotype was counted a few times. The chain joins TRBV20-1 to TRBJ1-1; TRBD1 might be the D (5 bases). Trimming removed 3 bases at V and 2 bases at J, with 10 bases between. There are 13 residues in the CDR3. The germline V gene has CDR1 DFQATT and CDR2 SNEGSKA (reference sequence). CDR3 loop: CSARRQGNTEAFF. The CDR3, as DNA: TGCAGTGCTAGGCGCCAGGGAAACACTGAAGCTTTCTTT.

V is TRBV4-1 and J is TRBJ2-7; D uncertain. V shed 1 base and J shed 0 bases, with 10 bases lying between them. The CDR3 runs 15 residues. The germline V gene has CDR1 MGHRA and CDR2 YSYEKL. The CDR3 nucleotides are TGCGCCAGCAGCCAAGTGAACAGTGTCTCCTACGAGCAGTACGTC. It encodes CASSQVNSVSYEQYV.

This clonotype was counted between two and nine times. The rearrangement joins TRBV15 to TRBJ2-7, with D perhaps matching TRBD1 or TRBD2 (5 bases each). There are 14 residues in the CDR3. The germline V gene encodes CDR1 LNHNV and CDR2 YYDKDF (reference sequence). Trimming shortened V by 4 bases and J by 2 bases, and 12 bases separated the two germline ends. Here the CDR3 reads CATSTRDGPYEQYF. CDR3 coding DNA: TGTGCCACCAGCACTCGGGACGGACCCTACGAGCAGTACTTC.

This clonotype has only a few counts. The gene calls are TRBV25-1 and TRBJ2-7; D is perhaps TRBD1 (6 bases). Per germline, CDR1 MGHDK and CDR2 SYGVNS. V shed 5 bases and J shed 6 bases, with 11 bases lying between them. This CDR3 is 12 amino acids long. CDR3 region: CASSHRVGEQYF. The CDR3 coding sequence is TGTGCCAGCAGTCACAGGGTCGGCGAGCAGTACTTC.

This clonotype was seen more than once but under ten times. The chain recombines TRBV5-1 with TRBJ2-1, with D unclear. V lost 4 bases, J lost 0 bases, and 11 bases lay in between. The CDR3 runs 15 residues. Germline CDR1 and CDR2: SGHRS and YFSETQ. CDR3 nucleotide sequence: TGCGCCAGCAGCCCAACAACGAGCTCCTACAATGAGCAGTTCTTC. The encoded protein is CASSPTTSSYNEQFF.

This chain connects TRBV12-3 or TRBV12-4 to TRBJ1-1; no definite D call. V was shortened by 2 bases and J by 2 bases, with 9 bases between the two germline ends. The CDR3 spans 14 residues. The CDR3 DNA reads as TGTGCCAGCAGTTTATGGACCGTTAACACTGAAGCTTTCTTT. It is translated as CASSLWTVNTEAFF.

This clonotype appeared a few times. The rearrangement joins TRBV7-9 to TRBJ2-7, with D unclear. Germline CDR1 SEHNR, CDR2 FQNEAQ (reference sequence). This CDR3 spans 12 amino acids. The germline V and J ends were trimmed by 3 bases and 3 bases, with 6 bases remaining between them. CDR3 DNA: TGTGCCAGCAGCTTCGAGTACTACGAGCAGTACTTC. Amino acid sequence: CASSFEYYEQYF.

The chain combines TRBV7-9 with TRBJ2-7; D not resolved. V lost 5 bases and J 7 bases, leaving 9 bases between the germline ends. CDR3 length equals 11 residues. The germline V gene encodes CDR1 SEHNR and CDR2 FQNEAQ (reference sequence). The CDR3 is CASSPLVEQYF. The CDR3 DNA sequence: TGTGCCAGCAGCCCCCTTGTTGAGCAGTACTTC.

This chain uses TRBV15 with TRBJ2-2; D is ambiguous. The V end was cut by 0 bases, the J end by 7 bases, with 15 bases between. The CDR3 extends over 16 amino acids. The germline gives CDR1 LNHNV, CDR2 YYDKDF (reference sequence). CDR3 sequence: CATSRDGIGRSGELFF. The CDR3 DNA follows: TGTGCCACCAGCAGAGATGGGATCGGACGGAGCGGGGAGCTGTTTTTT.